The 26 T cell receptor beta chains below all came from one sample that was sequenced in a study of T-cell memory formation after mild COVID-19. TCRdb reprocessed the 5' RACE reads via MiXCR and lists one record per CDR3 protein. The sample yields a few hundred thousand distinct CDR3 sequences, around 15% seen once. Sequencing used PBMCs or a T cell subset sorted from them (not recorded which). Every receptor here comes from a man in his late teens or twenties who had mild COVID-19 (a few samples of this study predate the infection). Cell type and time point are not known.

This clonotype has more than one count but fewer than ten. V is TRBV5-1 and J is TRBJ1-1; D is ambiguous. The CDR3 is 15 amino acids. The V and J ends lost 0 bases and 4 bases respectively, with 13 bases between them. Germline V gene sequence: CDR1 SGHRS, CDR2 YFSETQ. In DNA form, the CDR3 reads TGCGCCAGCAGCTTGGCCGAAGGGATCGGCACTGAAGCTTTCTTT. This codes for CASSLAEGIGTEAFF. Drawing the rest from reference TRBV5-1 and TRBJ1-1, the complete variable domain is KAGVTQTPRYLIKTRGQQVTLSCSPISGHRSVSWYQQTPGQGLQFLFEYFSETQRNKGNFPGRFSGRQFSNSRSEMNVSTLELGDSALYLCASSLAEGIGTEAFFGQGTRLTVV.

A few counts support this clonotype. The chain uses TRBV28 and TRBJ2-3; 7 bases agree with TRBD2. Losses at the gene ends were 6 bases for V and 5 bases for J; bases not matched to a gene: 5. In germline, CDR1 is MDHEN, CDR2 SYDVKM. There are 13 residues in the CDR3. The chain's CDR3 is CASSGGGGDTQYF. CDR3 sequence (DNA): TGTGCCAGCAGCGGCGGGGGTGGAGATACGCAGTATTTT.

This clonotype has only a few counts. The chain links TRBV7-9 to TRBJ1-1; no clear D gene. V lost 2 bases and J 8 bases, leaving 6 bases between the germline ends. The CDR3 sequence is 11 residues long. Germline V gives CDR1 SEHNR, CDR2 FQNEAQ (reference sequence). The CDR3 reads CASSLPSEAFF. The CDR3 DNA follows: TGTGCCAGCAGCTTACCCTCGGAAGCTTTCTTT. Together with reference TRBV7-9 and TRBJ1-1, the CDR3 gives the full variable domain: DTGVSQNPRHKITKRGQNVTFRCDPISEHNRLYWYRQTLGQGPEFLTYFQNEAQLEKSRLLSDRFSAERPKGSFSTLEIQRTEQGDSAMYLCASSLPSEAFFGQGTRLTVV.

This clonotype was seen more than once but under ten times. The CDR3 DNA follows: TGTGCCAGCAGCTTAACGGGTCCGGTGGGCACAGATACGCAGTATTTT. Translated, it gives CASSLTGPVGTDTQYF. V and J are TRBV7-3 and TRBJ2-3; D not certain. This CDR3 is built from 16 residues. The V end lost 0 bases, the J end lost 1 base, and 11 bases lay between the germline ends. Germline-derived CDR1 and CDR2 are SGHTA and FQGTGA.

The sample holds a few counts of this clonotype. The CDR3 DNA reads as TGCAGTGCTAGCCAGGGGTGGGGATTAAGTACGCAGTATTTT. Translation: CSASQGWGLSTQYF. The chain recombines TRBV20-1 with TRBJ2-3; tentative D call: TRBD1 (6 bases). Trimming left V 3 bases short and J 8 bases short, with 18 bases between. CDR3 size: 14 residues. The germline CDR1 and CDR2 sequences are DFQATT and SNEGSKA (reference sequence).

This sequence joins TRBV3-1 and TRBJ1-1; 10 nucleotides align to TRBD1. The CDR3 has 15 residues. Trimming at V came to 3 bases and at J to 3 bases, leaving 4 bases not matched to a gene. Germline-derived CDR1 and CDR2 are LGHDT and YNNKEL (reference sequence). CDR3 residues: CASSQGTGVDTEAFF. The CDR3 nucleotides read TGTGCCAGCAGCCAGGGGACAGGGGTGGACACTGAAGCTTTCTTT.

Ten or more counts support this clonotype. V is TRBV5-1 and J is TRBJ2-4; no definite D call. Trimming took off 1 base at V and 5 bases at J, with 7 bases between the two ends. The V gene's germline CDR1 is SGHRS and CDR2 YFSETQ. CDR3 size: 13 residues. The CDR3 coding sequence is TGCGCCAGCAGCTTGAACGGAGAAAACATTCAGTACTTC. Its translation is CASSLNGENIQYF. Looking up the rest from reference TRBV5-1 and TRBJ2-4 gives the full variable domain: KAGVTQTPRYLIKTRGQQVTLSCSPISGHRSVSWYQQTPGQGLQFLFEYFSETQRNKGNFPGRFSGRQFSNSRSEMNVSTLELGDSALYLCASSLNGENIQYFGAGTRLSVL.

The V and J genes are TRBV6-5 and TRBJ2-7, with 11 bases identical to TRBD1. Germline trimming cut 10 bases from V and 5 bases from J; bases unmatched to any gene: 7. The germline CDR1 and CDR2 sequences are MNHEY and SVGAGI. This CDR3 region has 13 residues. The CDR3 coding sequence is TGTGCCACCTGGGGGACAGGGGGGCACGAGCAGTACTTC. As protein: CATWGTGGHEQYF.

The rearrangement uses TRBV7-2 and TRBJ2-5; D might be TRBD1 or TRBD2, each matching 5 bases. This CDR3 contains 15 residues. Germline CDR1 and CDR2: SGHTA and FQGNSA. Trimming removed 5 bases at V and 5 bases at J, with 18 bases between. The CDR3 is CASSRQRILGETQYF. The CDR3, as DNA: TGTGCCAGCAGCCGACAGCGGATCCTCGGGGAGACCCAGTACTTC.

This clonotype was seen a handful of times. This chain joins TRBV7-2 and TRBJ1-1, with D tentatively TRBD1 (5 bases). Germline CDR1 reads SGHTA; CDR2 reads FQGNSA. The V end lost 4 bases, the J end lost 4 bases, and 13 bases lay between the germline ends. The CDR3 spans 14 residues. In nucleotides, the CDR3 is TGTGCCAGCAGCTGGAGTCCGGGGGTCACTGAAGCTTTCTTT. Protein sequence: CASSWSPGVTEAFF.

The rearrangement links TRBV6-6 to TRBJ1-6; D gene unclear. The V end lost 7 bases, the J end lost 3 bases, and 4 bases lay between the germline ends. The CDR3 spans 12 residues. CDR1 and CDR2 from the germline V gene are MNHNY and SVGAGI (reference sequence). The CDR3 sequence: CASNSYNSPLHF. The DNA of the CDR3 is TGTGCCAGCAACAGCTATAATTCACCCCTCCACTTT.

This clonotype was counted between two and nine times. This chain joins TRBV28 and TRBJ1-2; no clear D gene. The germline V gene has CDR1 MDHEN and CDR2 SYDVKM. V dropped 6 bases and J dropped 3 bases, with 11 bases sitting between them. The CDR3 length is 13 residues. CDR3 residues: CASSQTPDYGYTF. The CDR3, as DNA: TGTGCCAGCAGCCAGACGCCTGACTATGGCTACACCTTC.

This clonotype was counted ten times or more. The V and J genes are TRBV10-3 and TRBJ1-6, with TRBD1 matching 8 bases. The germline CDR1 and CDR2 sequences are ENHRY and SYGVKD. The CDR3 contains 16 residues. J gave up 9 bases and V 3 bases, and 10 bases lay outside the gene matches. CDR3 amino acids: CAISDRARDRSSPLHF. The CDR3 DNA sequence: TGTGCCATCAGTGATCGTGCCAGGGACAGGTCTTCACCCCTCCACTTT.

This clonotype has at least ten counts. The V call is TRBV7-2, the J call TRBJ2-7, with 10 bases matching TRBD2. V was clipped by 4 bases and J by 3 bases; unmatched bases: 6. The CDR3 runs 15 residues. Germline CDR1 SGHTA, CDR2 FQGNSA. The CDR3 DNA reads as TGTGCCAGCAGCTCAACTAGCGGGGCTTTCTACGAGCAGTACTTC. Its protein product is CASSSTSGAFYEQYF.

The CDR3 DNA reads TGTGCCACCCTTTGGGGAAATGAGCAGTTCTTC. Its protein product is CATLWGNEQFF. The chain links TRBV15 to TRBJ2-1; no definite D call. Trimming took 8 bases from V and 7 from J, leaving 9 bases between them. The CDR3 length is 11 residues. Per germline, CDR1 LNHNV and CDR2 YYDKDF (reference sequence).

This clonotype has at least ten counts. The CDR3 nucleotides read TGTGCCAGCAGGGGACAGGGCAATCAGCCCCAGCATTTT. Its translation: CASRGQGNQPQHF. V is TRBV7-2 and J is TRBJ1-5; 8 positions match TRBD1. Per germline, CDR1 SGHTA and CDR2 FQGNSA. The CDR3 is 13 amino acids. Germline trimming cut 6 bases from V and 2 bases from J; bases unmatched to any gene: 0.

The chain couples TRBV29-1 to TRBJ1-4, with 8 bases aligning to TRBD1. The CDR3 length is 15 residues. The ends lost 7 bases at V and 10 bases at J; junction bases unmatched: 17. Germline-derived CDR1 and CDR2 are SQVTM and ANQGSEA. This CDR3 is CSARHTGQGLGKLFF. CDR3 in DNA: TGCAGCGCCCGACATACAGGACAGGGTTTGGGAAAACTGTTTTTT.

The chain couples TRBV13 to TRBJ2-5, with 9 bases lining up with TRBD1. Germline CDR1 reads PRHDT; CDR2 reads FYEKMQ (reference sequence). This CDR3 is built from 15 residues. With V trimmed by 5 bases and J by 2 bases, 6 bases remained unmatched. CDR3: CASSVSGTGQETQYF. CDR3 in DNA: TGTGCCAGCAGCGTCTCCGGGACAGGGCAAGAGACCCAGTACTTC.

CDR3 bases: TGTGCCAGCTCACCACGACAGGGAGGTTATCAGTACTTC. Translated: CASSPRQGGYQYF. The chain couples TRBV18 to TRBJ2-4; D perhaps matches TRBD1 (7 bases). V lost 1 base and J 12 bases, leaving 13 bases between the germline ends. CDR3 length: 13 residues. Germline V gene data show CDR1 as KGHSH and CDR2 as LQKENI.

This clonotype was counted a few times. Because the CDR3's place on the DNA is in doubt, the DNA is left out and the CDR3 is given as listed by TCRdb. V and J are TRBV7-8 and TRBJ2-7; the table's D call, TRBD1, was not checked against the DNA. Germline lookup yields CDR1 SGHVS and CDR2 FQNEAQ. The CDR3 comprises 15 residues, both ends counted. The CDR3 sequence: CASSLRARVSYEQYF.

The V gene is TRBV5-4, the J gene TRBJ2-7; tentatively, D is TRBD1 (5 bases). The CDR3 length is 14 residues. V was clipped by 5 bases and J by 2 bases, with 14 bases between them. Germline V CDR1 and CDR2: SGHNT, YYREEE (reference sequence). The CDR3 DNA follows: TGTGCCAGCAGGAGTTCAGGGTCCCCCTACGAGCAGTACTTC. Amino acids: CASRSSGSPYEQYF.

This clonotype turned up a few times. J is TRBJ2-7 and V is TRBV27; D gene unclear. The germline gives CDR1 MNHEY, CDR2 SMNVEV (reference sequence). CDR3 length: 12 amino acids. V was trimmed by 3 bases and J by 3 bases, leaving 6 bases between them. The CDR3 region is CASSLNRYEQYF. The CDR3 DNA sequence: TGTGCCAGCAGTTTGAATCGCTACGAGCAGTACTTC.

The table lists this clonotype with a few counts. The rearrangement joins TRBV19 to TRBJ1-3; no firm D call. Germline CDR1 reads LNHDA; CDR2 reads SQIVND (reference sequence). V shed 0 bases and J shed 11 bases, with 11 bases lying between them. The CDR3 is made up of 13 amino acids. This chain's CDR3 is CASSIERRQPIYF. The CDR3 DNA reads TGTGCCAGTAGTATAGAACGGCGCCAGCCCATATATTTT.

This sequence joins TRBV20-1 and TRBJ2-5; D not certain. Trimming removed 1 base at V and 5 bases at J, with 11 bases between. The CDR3 contains 13 residues. Germline CDR1 is DFQATT and CDR2 is SNEGSKA (reference sequence). The CDR3 reads CSARGDSLETQYF. CDR3 sequence (DNA): TGCAGTGCTAGAGGGGATAGCCTGGAGACCCAGTACTTC.

This clonotype was counted at least ten times. The chain has TRBV6-1 and TRBJ2-7; D possibly corresponds to TRBD2 (5 bases). V was cut by 0 bases and J by 7 bases, with 7 bases left in between. The CDR3 sequence is 12 residues long. Germline V lookup: CDR1 MNHNS, CDR2 SASEGT. DNA for the CDR3: TGTGCCAGCAGTGAAGCAGGAGGTGAGCAGTACTTC. As protein: CASSEAGGEQYF.

This clonotype has only a few counts. The chain links TRBV15 to TRBJ2-5; D not certain. The V end was cut by 0 bases, the J end by 1 base, with 3 bases between. CDR3 length equals 13 residues. Per the germline V gene, CDR1 is LNHNV and CDR2 is YYDKDF (reference sequence). CDR3 nucleotide sequence: TGTGCCACCAGCAGAGAGACCCAAGAGACCCAGTACTTC. It specifies CATSRETQETQYF.